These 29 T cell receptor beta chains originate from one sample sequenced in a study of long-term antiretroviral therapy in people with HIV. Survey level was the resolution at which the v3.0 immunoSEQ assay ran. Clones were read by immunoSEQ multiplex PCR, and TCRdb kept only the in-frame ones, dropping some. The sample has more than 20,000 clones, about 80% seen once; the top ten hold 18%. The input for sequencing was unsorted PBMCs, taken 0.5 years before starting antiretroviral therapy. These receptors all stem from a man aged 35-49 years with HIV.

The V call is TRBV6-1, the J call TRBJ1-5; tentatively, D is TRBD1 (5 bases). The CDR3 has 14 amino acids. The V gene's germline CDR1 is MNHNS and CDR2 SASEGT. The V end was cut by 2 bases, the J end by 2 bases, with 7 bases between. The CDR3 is CASSELRGNQPQHF. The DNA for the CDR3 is TGTGCCAGCAGTGAACTCAGGGGCAATCAGCCCCAGCATTTT.

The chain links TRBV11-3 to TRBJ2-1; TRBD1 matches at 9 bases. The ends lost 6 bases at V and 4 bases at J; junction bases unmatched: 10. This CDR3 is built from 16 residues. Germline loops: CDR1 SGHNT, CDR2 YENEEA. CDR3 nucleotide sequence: TGTGCCAGCAGTGCTTTCGGGGACAGGGAATACAATGAGCAGTTCTTC. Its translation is CASSAFGDREYNEQFF.

Here the CDR3 reads CASSIGYALGRDPYEQYF. CDR3 DNA: TGTGCCAGTAGTATCGGATACGCTTTAGGCAGGGACCCCTACGAGCAGTACTTC. The chain combines TRBV19 with TRBJ2-7; D tentatively reads TRBD1 or TRBD2 (5 bases each). This CDR3 is built from 18 residues. CDR1 and CDR2 (germline): LNHDA, SQIVND (reference sequence). The V end lost 3 bases, the J end lost 2 bases, and 23 bases lay between the germline ends.

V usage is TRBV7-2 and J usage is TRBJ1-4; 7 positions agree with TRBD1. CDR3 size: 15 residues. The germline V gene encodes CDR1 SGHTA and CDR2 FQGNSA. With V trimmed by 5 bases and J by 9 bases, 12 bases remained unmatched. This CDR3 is CASSPTTPGQKKLFF. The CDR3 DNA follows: TGTGCCAGCAGCCCAACCACTCCGGGACAGAAAAAACTGTTTTTT.

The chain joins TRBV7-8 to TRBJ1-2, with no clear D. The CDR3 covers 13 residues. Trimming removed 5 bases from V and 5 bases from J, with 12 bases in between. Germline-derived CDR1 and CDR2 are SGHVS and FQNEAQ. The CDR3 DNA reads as TGTGCCAGCAGCCCGACCCGGACTTATGGCTACACCTTC. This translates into CASSPTRTYGYTF.

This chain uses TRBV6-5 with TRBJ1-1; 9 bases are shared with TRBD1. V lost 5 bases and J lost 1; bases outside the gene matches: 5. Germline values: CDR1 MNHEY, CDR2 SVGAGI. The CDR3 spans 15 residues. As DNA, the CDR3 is TGTGCCAGCAGTATCACGGGACAGGGGAACACTGAAGCTTTCTTT. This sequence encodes CASSITGQGNTEAFF.

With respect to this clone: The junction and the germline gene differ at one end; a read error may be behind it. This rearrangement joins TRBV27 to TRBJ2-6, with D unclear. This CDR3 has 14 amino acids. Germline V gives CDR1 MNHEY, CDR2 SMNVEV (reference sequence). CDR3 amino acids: CASSLVSGANVLTF. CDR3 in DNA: TGTGCCAGCAGTTTAGTATCTGGTGCCAACGTCCTGACTTTC. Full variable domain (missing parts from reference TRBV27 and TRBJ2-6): EAQVTQNPRYLITVTGKKLTVTCSQNMNHEYMSWYRQDPGLGLRQIYYSMNVEVTDKGDVPEGYKVSRKEKRNFPLILESPSPNQTSLYFCASSLVSGANVLTFGAGSRLTVL.

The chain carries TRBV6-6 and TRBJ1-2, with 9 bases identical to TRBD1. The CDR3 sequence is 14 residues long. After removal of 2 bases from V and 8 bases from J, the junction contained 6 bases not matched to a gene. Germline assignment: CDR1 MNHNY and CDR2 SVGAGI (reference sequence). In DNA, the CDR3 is TGTGCCAGCAGTTACGGGGACAGGGATGAGGGCTACACCTTC. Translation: CASSYGDRDEGYTF.

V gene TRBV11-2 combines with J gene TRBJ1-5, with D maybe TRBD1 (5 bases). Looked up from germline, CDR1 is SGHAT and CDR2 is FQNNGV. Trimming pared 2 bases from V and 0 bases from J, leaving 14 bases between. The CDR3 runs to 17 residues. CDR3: CASSLSSTDNSNQPQHF. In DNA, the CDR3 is TGTGCCAGCAGCTTATCCTCCACGGACAATAGCAATCAGCCCCAGCATTTT. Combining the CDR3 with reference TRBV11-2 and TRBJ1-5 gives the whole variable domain EAGVAQSPRYKIIEKRQSVAFWCNPISGHATLYWYQQILGQGPKLLIQFQNNGVVDDSQLPKDRFSAERLKGVDSTLKIQPAKLEDSAVYLCASSLSSTDNSNQPQHFGDGTRLSIL.

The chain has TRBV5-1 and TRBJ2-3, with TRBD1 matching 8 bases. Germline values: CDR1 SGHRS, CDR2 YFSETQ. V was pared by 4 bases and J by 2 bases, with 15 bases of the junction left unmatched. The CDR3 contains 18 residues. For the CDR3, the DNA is TGCGCCAGCAGCCCCCATTACCAGGGGGCATTTGTCACAGATACGCAGTATTTT. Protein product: CASSPHYQGAFVTDTQYF.

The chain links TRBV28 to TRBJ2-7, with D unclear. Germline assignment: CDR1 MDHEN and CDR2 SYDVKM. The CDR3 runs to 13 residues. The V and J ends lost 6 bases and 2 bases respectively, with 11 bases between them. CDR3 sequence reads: CASREDGTYEQYF. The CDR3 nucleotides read TGTGCCAGCAGAGAGGACGGCACCTACGAGCAGTACTTC.

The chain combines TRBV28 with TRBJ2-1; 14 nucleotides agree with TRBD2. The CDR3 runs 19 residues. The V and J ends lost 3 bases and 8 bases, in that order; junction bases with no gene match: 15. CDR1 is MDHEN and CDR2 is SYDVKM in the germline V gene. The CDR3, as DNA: TGTGCCAGCAGTTTGTATGGGACTAGCGGGGGCCCAACTGTCTATGAGCAGTTCTTC. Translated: CASSLYGTSGGPTVYEQFF.

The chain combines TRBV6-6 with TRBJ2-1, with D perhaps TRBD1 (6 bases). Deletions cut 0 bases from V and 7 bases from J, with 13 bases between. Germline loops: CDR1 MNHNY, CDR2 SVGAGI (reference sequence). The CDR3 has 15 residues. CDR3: CASSYSGAVGNEQFF. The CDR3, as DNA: TGTGCCAGCAGTTACTCGGGGGCAGTTGGGAATGAGCAGTTCTTC.

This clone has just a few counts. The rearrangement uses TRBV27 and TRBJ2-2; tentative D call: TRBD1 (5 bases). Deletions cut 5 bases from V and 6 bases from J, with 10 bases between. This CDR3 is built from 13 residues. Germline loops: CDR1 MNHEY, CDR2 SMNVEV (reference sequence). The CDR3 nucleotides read TGTGCCAGCAGTGCCACAGGTTCCGGGGAGCTGTTTTTT. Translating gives CASSATGSGELFF.

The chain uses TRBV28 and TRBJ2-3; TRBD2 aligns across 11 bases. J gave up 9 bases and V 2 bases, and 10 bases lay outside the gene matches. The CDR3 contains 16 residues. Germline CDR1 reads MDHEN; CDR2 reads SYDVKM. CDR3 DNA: TGTGCCAGCAGTTTAGGTGAGGCTAGCGGGGGGCAAACGCAGTATTTT. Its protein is CASSLGEASGGQTQYF.

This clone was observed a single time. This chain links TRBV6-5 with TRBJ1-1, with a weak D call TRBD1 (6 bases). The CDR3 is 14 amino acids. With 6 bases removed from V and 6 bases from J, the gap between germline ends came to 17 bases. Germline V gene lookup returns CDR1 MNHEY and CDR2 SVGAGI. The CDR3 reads CASSPPGGGPEAFF. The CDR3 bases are TGTGCCAGCAGCCCACCGGGAGGGGGTCCTGAAGCTTTCTTT.

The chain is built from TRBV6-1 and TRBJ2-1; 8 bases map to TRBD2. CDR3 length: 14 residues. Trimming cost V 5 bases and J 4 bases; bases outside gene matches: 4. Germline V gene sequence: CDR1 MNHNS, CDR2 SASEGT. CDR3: CASSPIAGYNEQFF. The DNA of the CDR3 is TGTGCCAGCAGTCCTATAGCGGGGTACAATGAGCAGTTCTTC.

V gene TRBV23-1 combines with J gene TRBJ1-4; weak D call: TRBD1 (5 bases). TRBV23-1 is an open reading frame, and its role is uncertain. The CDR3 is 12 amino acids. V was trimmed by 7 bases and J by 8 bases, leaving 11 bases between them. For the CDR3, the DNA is TGCGCCAGCAACAGACAGAAGGAAAAACTGTTTTTT. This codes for CASNRQKEKLFF.

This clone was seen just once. The DNA of the CDR3 is TGTGCCAGCAGCGCAGGACAGGGTTTAGATACGCAGTATTTT. Its protein is CASSAGQGLDTQYF. The gene calls are TRBV5-6 and TRBJ2-3; 8 bases line up with TRBD1. The CDR3 sequence is 14 residues long. The J segment lost 5 bases and the V segment lost 4 bases, leaving 6 bases of the junction unmatched. Germline CDR1 is SGHDT and CDR2 is YYEEEE.

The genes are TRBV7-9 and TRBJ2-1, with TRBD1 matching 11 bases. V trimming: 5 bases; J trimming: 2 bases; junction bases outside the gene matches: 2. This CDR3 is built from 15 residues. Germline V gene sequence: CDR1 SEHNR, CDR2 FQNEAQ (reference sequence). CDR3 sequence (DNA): TGTGCCAGCAGCCGGGACAGGGGGACCTACAATGAGCAGTTCTTC. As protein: CASSRDRGTYNEQFF. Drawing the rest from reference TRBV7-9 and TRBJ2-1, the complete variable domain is DTGVSQNPRHKITKRGQNVTFRCDPISEHNRLYWYRQTLGQGPEFLTYFQNEAQLEKSRLLSDRFSAERPKGSFSTLEIQRTEQGDSAMYLCASSRDRGTYNEQFFGPGTRLTVL.

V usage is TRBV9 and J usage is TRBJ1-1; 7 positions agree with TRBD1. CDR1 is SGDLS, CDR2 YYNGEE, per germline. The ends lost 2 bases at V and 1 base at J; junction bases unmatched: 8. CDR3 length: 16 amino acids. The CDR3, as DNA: TGTGCCAGCAGCGTGGGGGGACAGTTGGGGAACACTGAAGCTTTCTTT. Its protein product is CASSVGGQLGNTEAFF.

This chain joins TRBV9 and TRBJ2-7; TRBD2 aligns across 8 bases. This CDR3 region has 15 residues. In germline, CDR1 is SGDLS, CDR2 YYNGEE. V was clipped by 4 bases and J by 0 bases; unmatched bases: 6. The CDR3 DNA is TGTGCCAGCAGCCTGTCGGGAGGGGGCTCCTACGAGCAGTACTTC. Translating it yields CASSLSGGGSYEQYF.

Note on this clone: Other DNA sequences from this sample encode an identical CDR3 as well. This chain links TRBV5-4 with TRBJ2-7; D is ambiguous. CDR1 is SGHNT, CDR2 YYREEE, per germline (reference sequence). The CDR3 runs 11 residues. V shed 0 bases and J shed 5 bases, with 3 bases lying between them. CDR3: CASSLGDEQYF. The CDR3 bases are TGTGCCAGCAGCTTGGGTGACGAGCAGTACTTC.

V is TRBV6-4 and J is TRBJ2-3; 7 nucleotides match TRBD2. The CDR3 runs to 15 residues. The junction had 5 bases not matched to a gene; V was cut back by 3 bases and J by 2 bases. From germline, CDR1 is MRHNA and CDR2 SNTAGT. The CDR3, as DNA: TGTGCCAGCAGTGATGCAGCGGGGTCCACAGATACGCAGTATTTT. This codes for CASSDAAGSTDTQYF.

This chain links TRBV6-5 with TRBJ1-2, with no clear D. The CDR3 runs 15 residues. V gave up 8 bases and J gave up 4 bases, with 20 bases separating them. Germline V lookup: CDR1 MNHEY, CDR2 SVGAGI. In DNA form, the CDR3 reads TGTGCCAGCTTTCCCGGGAAGGGCTCCTCCTATGGCTACACCTTC. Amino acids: CASFPGKGSSYGYTF.

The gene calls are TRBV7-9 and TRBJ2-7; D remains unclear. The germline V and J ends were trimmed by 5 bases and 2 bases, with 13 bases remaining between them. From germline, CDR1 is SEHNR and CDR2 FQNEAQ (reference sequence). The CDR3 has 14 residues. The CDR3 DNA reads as TGTGCCAGCAGCCAAGTCGTATCTACCTACGAGCAGTACTTC. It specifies CASSQVVSTYEQYF.

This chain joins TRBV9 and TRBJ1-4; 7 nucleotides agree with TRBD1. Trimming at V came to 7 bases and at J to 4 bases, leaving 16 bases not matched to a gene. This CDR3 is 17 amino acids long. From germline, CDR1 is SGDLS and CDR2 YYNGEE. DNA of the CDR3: TGTGCCAGCCCTGGGCATTACGGACAGGCGGGTAATGAAAAACTGTTTTTT. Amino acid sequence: CASPGHYGQAGNEKLFF.

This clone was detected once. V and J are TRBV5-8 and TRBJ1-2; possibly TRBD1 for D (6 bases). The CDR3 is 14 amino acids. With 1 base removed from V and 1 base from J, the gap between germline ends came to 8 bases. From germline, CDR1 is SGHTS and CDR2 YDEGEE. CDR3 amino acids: CASSLQGINYGYTF. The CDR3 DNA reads TGTGCCAGCAGCTTGCAGGGGATTAACTATGGCTACACCTTC.

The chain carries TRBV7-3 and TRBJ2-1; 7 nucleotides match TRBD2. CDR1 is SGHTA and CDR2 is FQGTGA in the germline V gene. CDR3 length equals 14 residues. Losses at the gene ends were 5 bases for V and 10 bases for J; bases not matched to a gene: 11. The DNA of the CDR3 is TGTGCCAGCAGCCCCCCCGGGGGGTCTAACGAGCAGTTCTTC. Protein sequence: CASSPPGGSNEQFF.